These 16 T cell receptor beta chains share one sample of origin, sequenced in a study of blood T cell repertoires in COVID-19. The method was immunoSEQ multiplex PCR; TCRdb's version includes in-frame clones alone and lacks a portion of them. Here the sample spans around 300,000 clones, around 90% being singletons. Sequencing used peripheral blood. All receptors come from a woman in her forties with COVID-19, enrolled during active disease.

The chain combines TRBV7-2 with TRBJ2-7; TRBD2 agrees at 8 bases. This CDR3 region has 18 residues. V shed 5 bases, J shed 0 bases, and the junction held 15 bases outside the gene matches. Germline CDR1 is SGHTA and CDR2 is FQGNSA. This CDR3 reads CASSLRSPPGLDSYEQYF. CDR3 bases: TGTGCCAGCAGCCTCCGATCCCCACCGGGACTAGACTCCTACGAGCAGTACTTC.

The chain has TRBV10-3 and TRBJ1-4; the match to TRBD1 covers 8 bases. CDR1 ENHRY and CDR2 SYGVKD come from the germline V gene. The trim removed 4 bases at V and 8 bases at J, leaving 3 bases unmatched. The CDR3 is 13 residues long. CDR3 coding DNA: TGTGCCATCAGTGCGACAGGGGAAGAAAAACTGTTTTTT. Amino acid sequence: CAISATGEEKLFF.

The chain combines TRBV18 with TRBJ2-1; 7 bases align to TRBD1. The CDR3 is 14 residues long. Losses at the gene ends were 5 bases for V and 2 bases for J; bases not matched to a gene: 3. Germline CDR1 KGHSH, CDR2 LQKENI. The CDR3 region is CASSRDSTYNEQFF. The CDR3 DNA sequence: TGTGCCAGCTCAAGGGACAGTACCTACAATGAGCAGTTCTTC.

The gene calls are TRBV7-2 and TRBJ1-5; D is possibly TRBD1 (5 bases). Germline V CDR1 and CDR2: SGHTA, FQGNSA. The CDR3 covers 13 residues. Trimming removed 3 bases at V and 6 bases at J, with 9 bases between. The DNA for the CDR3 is TGTGCCAGCAGCTTCGGGCAGGGTCAGCCCCAGCATTTT. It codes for CASSFGQGQPQHF.

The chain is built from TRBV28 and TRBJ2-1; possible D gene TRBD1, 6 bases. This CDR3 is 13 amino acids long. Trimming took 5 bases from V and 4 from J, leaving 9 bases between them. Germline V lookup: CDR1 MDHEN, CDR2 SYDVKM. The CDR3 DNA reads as TGTGCCAGCAGTCTGGACAGATACAATGAGCAGTTCTTC. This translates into CASSLDRYNEQFF.

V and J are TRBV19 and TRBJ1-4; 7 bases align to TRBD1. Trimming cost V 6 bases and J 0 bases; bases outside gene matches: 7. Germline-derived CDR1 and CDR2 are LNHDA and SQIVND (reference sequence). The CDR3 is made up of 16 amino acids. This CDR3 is CASSRQGGTTNEKLFF. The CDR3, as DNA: TGTGCCAGTAGCCGACAGGGCGGGACAACTAATGAAAAACTGTTTTTT.

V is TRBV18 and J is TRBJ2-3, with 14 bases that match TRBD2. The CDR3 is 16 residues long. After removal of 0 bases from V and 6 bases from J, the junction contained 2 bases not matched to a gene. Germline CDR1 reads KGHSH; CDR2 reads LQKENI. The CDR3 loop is CASSPPGLAGVDTQYF. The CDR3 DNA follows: TGTGCCAGCTCACCACCGGGACTAGCGGGAGTGGATACGCAGTATTTT.

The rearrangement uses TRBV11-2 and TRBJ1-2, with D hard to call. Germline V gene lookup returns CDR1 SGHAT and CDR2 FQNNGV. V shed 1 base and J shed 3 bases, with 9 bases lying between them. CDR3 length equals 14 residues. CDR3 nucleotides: TGTGCCAGCAGCTTAGCCTCCGACTACTATGGCTACACCTTC. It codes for CASSLASDYYGYTF.

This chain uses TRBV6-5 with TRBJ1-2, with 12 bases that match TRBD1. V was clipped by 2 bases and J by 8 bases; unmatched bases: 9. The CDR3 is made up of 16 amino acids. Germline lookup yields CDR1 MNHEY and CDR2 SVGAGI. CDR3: CASSYRGDRGRRGYTF. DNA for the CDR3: TGTGCCAGCAGTTACAGAGGGGACAGGGGGCGCCGAGGCTACACCTTC.

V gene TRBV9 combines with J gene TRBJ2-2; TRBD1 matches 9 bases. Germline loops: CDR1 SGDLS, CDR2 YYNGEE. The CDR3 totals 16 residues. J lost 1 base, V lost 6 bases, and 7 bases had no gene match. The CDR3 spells CASTLRGQGNTGELFF. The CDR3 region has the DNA TGTGCCAGCACCCTTCGGGGACAGGGGAACACCGGGGAGCTGTTTTTT.

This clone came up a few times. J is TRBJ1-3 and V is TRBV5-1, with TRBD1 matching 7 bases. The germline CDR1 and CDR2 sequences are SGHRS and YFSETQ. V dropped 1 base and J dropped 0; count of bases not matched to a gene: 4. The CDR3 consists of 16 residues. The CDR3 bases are TGCGCCAGCAGCTTGAAGGGACAGTTCTCTGGAAACACCATATATTTT. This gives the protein CASSLKGQFSGNTIYF.

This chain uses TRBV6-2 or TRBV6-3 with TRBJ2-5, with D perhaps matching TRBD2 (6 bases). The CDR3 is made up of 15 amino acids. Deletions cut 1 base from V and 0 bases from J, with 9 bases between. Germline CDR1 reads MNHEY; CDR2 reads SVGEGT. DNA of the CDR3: TGTGCCAGCAGTTACTGGACGGGGGACCAAGAGACCCAGTACTTC. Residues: CASSYWTGDQETQYF.

The CDR3, as DNA: TGCAGCGTTGGAGCGACAGGGAAAGAGACCCAGTACTTC. Protein sequence: CSVGATGKETQYF. J is TRBJ2-5 and V is TRBV29-1; 7 positions match TRBD1. The CDR3 runs 13 residues. Trimming took 4 bases from V and 3 from J; bases not matched to a gene: 5. Germline CDR1 is SQVTM and CDR2 is ANQGSEA.

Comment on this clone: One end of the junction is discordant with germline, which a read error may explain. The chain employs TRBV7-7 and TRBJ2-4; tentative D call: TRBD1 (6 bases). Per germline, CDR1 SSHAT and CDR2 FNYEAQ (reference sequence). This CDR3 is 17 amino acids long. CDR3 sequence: CASSFHDRFLAKNIQYF. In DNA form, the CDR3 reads TGTGCTAGCAGCTTCCACGACAGGTTCCTAGCCAAAAACATTCAGTACTTC.

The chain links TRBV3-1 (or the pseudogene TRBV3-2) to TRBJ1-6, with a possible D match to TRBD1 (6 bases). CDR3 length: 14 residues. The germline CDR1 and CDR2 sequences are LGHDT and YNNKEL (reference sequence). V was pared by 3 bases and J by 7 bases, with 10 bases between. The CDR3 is CASSQDSSNSPLHF. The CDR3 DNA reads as TGTGCCAGCAGCCAGGACAGCAGCAATTCACCCCTCCACTTT.

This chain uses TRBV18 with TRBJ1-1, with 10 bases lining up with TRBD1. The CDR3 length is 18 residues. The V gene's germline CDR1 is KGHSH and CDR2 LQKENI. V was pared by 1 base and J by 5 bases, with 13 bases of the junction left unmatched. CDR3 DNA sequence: TGTGCCAGCTCACCACTGGGGGCTTCGACAGGGGGCCGAACTGAAGCTTTCTTT. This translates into CASSPLGASTGGRTEAFF. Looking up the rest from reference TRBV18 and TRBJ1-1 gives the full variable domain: NAGVMQNPRHLVRRRGQEARLRCSPMKGHSHVYWYRQLPEEGLKFMVYLQKENIIDESGMPKERFSAEFPKEGPSILRIQQVVRGDSAAYFCASSPLGASTGGRTEAFFGQGTRLTVV.